The entry below gives a single TCR beta chain sequence along with its context. The antigen is undetermined. The sample comes from a study of cytomegalovirus exposure and HLA in healthy donors. Study-level findings and limits: First-cohort TCR clusters were later found to tend to co-occur in the approximately 110 validation repertoires. Researchers counted about 150 TCR beta chains as cytomegalovirus-associated.

Trimming stripped 1 base from V and 2 bases from J, with 9 bases between. The CDR3 spans 15 residues. Germline CDR1 is SGHVS and CDR2 is FNYEAQ. Profiling relied on immunoSEQ multiplex PCR, and the TCRdb table lists in-frame clones only, not all of them. The sample yields 95,000 to 150,000 clones, 89% seen once. The chain employs TRBV7-6 and TRBJ2-1; a weak D match, TRBD2 (5 bases). The TCR originated in a woman under 30 in good health and CMV-seronegative. The source material was PBMCs. The CDR3 loop is CASSLERAPYNEQFF. CDR3 sequence (DNA): TGTGCCAGCAGCTTAGAGAGGGCCCCCTACAATGAGCAGTTCTTC.